Listed below are T cell receptor beta chains from one sample, sequenced in a study of T-cell reconstitution after alpha-beta-depleted transplantation in children. MiXCR was run by TCRdb on the PCR reads, yielding one entry per CDR3 protein. The table lists approximately 630,000 distinct CDR3 sequences, about 12% of them singletons. Material: PBMCs, obtained before TCRalphabeta/CD19-depleted stem cell transplant. The receptors here all came from a girl aged 2-10 years with congenital amegakaryocytic thrombocytopenia, due to receive a stem cell transplant. Each CDR3 is given without its conserved first and last residue. Each record gives: V gene, clone size, CDR3 protein. Clone size appears in some rows only: once, few, many, or a class for an expanded clone.

V: TRBV12-3/TRBV12-4
size: .
CDR3: ASSFRPSGTQETQY

V: TRBV12-3/TRBV12-4
size: .
CDR3: ASSLARRQGFQPQH

V: TRBV10-3
size: .
CDR3: AIKSLSYNEQF

V: TRBV7-2
size: .
CDR3: ASSLVGSGPDTQY

V: TRBV7-6
size: many
CDR3: ASSQELWDTQY

V: TRBV20-1
size: few
CDR3: SARGEVETQY

V: TRBV15
size: .
CDR3: ATSRATGQGVNQPQH

V: TRBV28
size: many
CDR3: ASSFWTSRSYEQY

V: TRBV7-3
size: .
CDR3: ASSLRLAEGDTQY

V: TRBV29-1
size: many
CDR3: SVGTGVNTDTQY

V: TRBV5-5
size: many
CDR3: ASSPGTLKIGELF

V: TRBV20-1
size: .
CDR3: SARGSGTYEQY

V: TRBV7-9
size: many
CDR3: ASSLGWTVNNEQF

V: TRBV5-1
size: many
CDR3: ASSAAVGYPSTDTQY

V: TRBV20-1
size: .
CDR3: SARDLAGSPYEQY

V: TRBV7-2
size: .
CDR3: ASSFLAGAQF

V: TRBV10-3
size: .
CDR3: AISESWRELSGELF

V: TRBV30
size: .
CDR3: AWSKRKISNQPQH

V: TRBV29-1
size: .
CDR3: SVTLGADEQF

V: TRBV5-1
size: .
CDR3: ASSLGSSGVVNEQF

V: TRBV15
size: .
CDR3: ATSRDYGANEKLF

V: TRBV29-1
size: many
CDR3: SVEDGGTYYNEQF

V: TRBV5-1
size: many
CDR3: ASSPDRVGDEKLF

V: TRBV7-9
size: .
CDR3: ASSFLEGGPGTDTQY